Presented here are 7 T cell receptor beta chains from one specimen sequenced in a study of shared clonotypes between healthy human individuals. Assay used: immunoSEQ multiplex PCR; TCRdb lists only in-frame clones, some missing. Here the sample spans 650,000 to 800,000 clones, about 91% being singletons. The naive CD8 subset, CD45RO-negative cells positively selected for CCR7, excluded terminally differentiated effector memory CD45RA+ cells. Material: naive CD8+ T cells sorted from blood. Every receptor here comes from a man in his thirties or forties in good health.

The V call is TRBV10-2, the J call TRBJ2-5; weak D call: TRBD1 (6 bases). The V gene lost 5 bases and the J gene lost 2 bases, with 24 bases spanning the gap. CDR3 size: 18 residues. Germline CDR1 WSHSY, CDR2 SAAADI. This CDR3 reads CASSKSYLGASQQETQYF. DNA for the CDR3: TGCGCCAGCAGTAAATCTTATTTGGGGGCTAGCCAACAAGAGACCCAGTACTTC.

J is TRBJ2-7 and V is TRBV27; TRBD1 might be the D (5 bases). V gave up 4 bases and J gave up 2 bases, with 12 bases separating them. The V gene's germline CDR1 is MNHEY and CDR2 SMNVEV (reference sequence). The CDR3 spans 14 residues. The CDR3 coding sequence is TGTGCCAGCAGTTATCACGACAGCCCCTACGAGCAGTACTTC. This codes for CASSYHDSPYEQYF.

The chain employs TRBV30 and TRBJ2-7; 14 positions agree with TRBD2. Looked up from germline, CDR1 is GTSNPN and CDR2 is SVGIG (reference sequence). The CDR3 consists of 16 residues. The J segment lost 0 bases and the V segment lost 7 bases, leaving 8 bases of the junction unmatched. Here the CDR3 reads CASGLAGERSSYEQYF. CDR3 coding DNA: TGTGCCTCGGGACTAGCGGGAGAGAGGAGCTCCTACGAGCAGTACTTC.

On this clone: Other DNA sequences in the sample encode the same CDR3. The chain couples TRBV9 to TRBJ2-3; unclear D gene. There are 14 residues in the CDR3. The germline V gene has CDR1 SGDLS and CDR2 YYNGEE. Trimming shortened V by 0 bases and J by 0 bases, and 5 bases separated the two germline ends. CDR3 DNA sequence: TGTGCCAGCAGCGTAGTAGATAGCACAGATACGCAGTATTTT. This translates into CASSVVDSTDTQYF.

CDR3 loop: CASSPKGREGYNEQFF. The CDR3 coding sequence is TGTGCCAGCAGCCCCAAGGGGCGGGAGGGCTACAATGAGCAGTTCTTC. This chain uses TRBV7-9 with TRBJ2-1; 9 nucleotides align to TRBD2. Trimming cost V 5 bases and J 3 bases; bases outside gene matches: 8. The V gene's germline CDR1 is SEHNR and CDR2 FQNEAQ (reference sequence). The CDR3 has 16 amino acids.

The chain links TRBV11-2 to TRBJ1-4, with a weak D call TRBD1 (5 bases). CDR1 SGHAT and CDR2 FQNNGV come from the germline V gene. The length of the CDR3 is 18 residues. Trimming left V 1 base short and J 0 bases short, with 15 bases between. CDR3 nucleotide sequence: TGTGCCAGCAGCTTAGGAGCGGACAAGGCTGCAACTAATGAAAAACTGTTTTTT. It codes for CASSLGADKAATNEKLFF.

V and J are TRBV7-8 and TRBJ2-7; the D gene is possibly TRBD1 (5 bases). CDR3 length: 13 residues. Deletions cut 5 bases from V and 2 bases from J, with 10 bases between. Germline V lookup: CDR1 SGHVS, CDR2 FQNEAQ. The CDR3 region is CASSPTETYEQYF. Here the CDR3 DNA reads TGTGCCAGCAGCCCGACAGAAACCTACGAGCAGTACTTC.